This T cell receptor (beta chain) was retrieved from a study of siplizumab effects on memory and regulatory T cells. Trimming removed 5 bases from V and 5 bases from J; junction bases left unmatched: 6. This CDR3 spans 15 amino acids. Germline-derived CDR1 and CDR2 are MRHNA and SNTAGT. Study conclusions and caveats: Proliferating siplizumab-cultured Tregs lacked confirmed suppressive function. A minor share of alloreactive clones matched unstimulated subsets. Siplizumab conditions gave an average of around 65% Treg-derived mappable alloreactive CD4+ clones, versus 25% to 30% for controls.

Method: immunoSEQ multiplex PCR; TCRdb's copy keeps in-frame clones and lacks some. The sample consists of about 87,000 clones, 90% of them appearing once. A word on this clone: Its antigen is unknown.

The receptor comes from a human donor in good health. The sample consisted of CD4+ T cells sorted from blood. V is TRBV6-4 and J is TRBJ2-2, with 9 positions matching TRBD1. The CDR3 DNA follows: TGTGCCAGCAGTTCGGGACAGGGTATTACCGGGGAGCTGTTTTTT. Translated, it gives CASSSGQGITGELFF.